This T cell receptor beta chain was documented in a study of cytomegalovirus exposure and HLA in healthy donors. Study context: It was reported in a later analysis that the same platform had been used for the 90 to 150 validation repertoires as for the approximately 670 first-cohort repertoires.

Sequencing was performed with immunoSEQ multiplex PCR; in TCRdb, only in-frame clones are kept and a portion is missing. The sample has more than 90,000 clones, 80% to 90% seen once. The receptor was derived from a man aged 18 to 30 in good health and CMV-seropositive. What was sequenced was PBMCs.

In nucleotides, the CDR3 is TGTGCCGCGATTCAGGACAGGGGAGATGGAATTAGCACAGATACGCAGTATTTT. It is translated as CAAIQDRGDGISTDTQYF. This chain uses TRBV27 with TRBJ2-3, with TRBD1 matching over 9 bases. Trimming removed 11 bases from V and 0 bases from J; junction bases left unmatched: 18. This CDR3 contains 18 residues. Germline CDR1 and CDR2: MNHEY and SMNVEV (reference sequence).